Following are 26 T cell receptor beta chains from one sample sequenced in a study of CD8+CD57+ T cells in acquired aplastic anemia. Template material for TCR beta VDJ and CDR3 profiling consisted of genomic DNA. Each CDR3 protein gets one entry after TCRdb re-called the reads with MiXCR. The sample has roughly 63,000 distinct CDR3 sequences; roughly 50% are singletons. The sequencing input was sorted CD4+, CD8+, or CD8+CD57+ T cells (not recorded which) from PBMCs. These receptors were taken from a human donor in good health, serving as a control.

Worth noting for this clonotype: A much larger clone differs by one base, so this may be a read error. Here the CDR3 DNA reads TGTGCCAGCAGTCCCGGGACTCTCTACAATGAGCAGCTCTTC. Protein: CASSPGTLYNEQLF. The V call is TRBV2, the J call TRBJ2-1; TRBD2 is a possible D gene (6 bases). This CDR3 region has 14 residues. Germline V gene sequence: CDR1 SNHLY, CDR2 FYNNEI. Combining the CDR3 with reference TRBV2 and TRBJ2-1 gives the whole variable domain EPEVTQTPSHQVTQMGQEVILRCVPISNHLYFYWYRQILGQKVEFLVSFYNNEISEKSEIFDDQFSVERPDGSNFTLKIRSTKLEDSAMYFCASSPGTLYNEQLFGPGTRLTVL.

This clonotype showed up many times. The chain joins TRBV20-1 to TRBJ1-4, with D perhaps matching TRBD1 (5 bases). The CDR3 has 14 residues. V lost 1 base to trimming and J lost 8 bases, with 14 bases between them. From germline, CDR1 is DFQATT and CDR2 SNEGSKA (reference sequence). Here the CDR3 reads CSARGLGGTEKLFF. CDR3 DNA sequence: TGCAGTGCTAGAGGTCTTGGGGGTACAGAAAAACTGTTTTTT.

This chain connects TRBV11-2 to TRBJ1-1, with D perhaps matching TRBD1 (5 bases). From germline, CDR1 is SGHAT and CDR2 FQNNGV. The V end was cut by 6 bases, the J end by 0 bases, with 17 bases between. The CDR3 runs to 16 residues. The CDR3 sequence: CASSSSGSFMNTEAFF. CDR3 DNA sequence: TGTGCCAGCAGTTCGTCAGGGTCCTTCATGAACACTGAAGCTTTCTTT.

The sample holds one count of this clonotype. This rearrangement joins TRBV15 to TRBJ1-2; D is unclear. The CDR3 runs to 13 residues. The germline V and J ends were trimmed by 0 bases and 7 bases, with 9 bases remaining between them. In germline, CDR1 is LNHNV, CDR2 YYDKDF (reference sequence). This CDR3 is CATSRDFLGGYTF. CDR3 nucleotides: TGTGCCACCAGCAGAGATTTTTTAGGTGGCTACACCTTC.

This chain joins TRBV7-9 and TRBJ1-2; D not resolved. Germline V gives CDR1 SEHNR, CDR2 FQNEAQ (reference sequence). V lost 6 bases, J lost 5 bases, and 10 bases lay in between. The CDR3 extends over 12 amino acids. Written as DNA, the CDR3 is TGTGCCAGCAGTTTGACAATATATGGCTACACCTTC. Translated: CASSLTIYGYTF.

This clonotype was counted many times. The rearrangement joins TRBV19 to TRBJ2-3, with D perhaps TRBD2 (5 bases). The V and J ends lost 6 bases and 6 bases respectively, with 10 bases between them. CDR1 and CDR2 from the germline V gene are LNHDA and SQIVND (reference sequence). CDR3 length equals 12 residues. This CDR3 is CASSGVQDTQYF. The CDR3 coding sequence is TGTGCCAGTAGCGGGGTTCAGGATACGCAGTATTTT.

J is TRBJ1-4 and V is TRBV7-9, with D tentatively TRBD1 (6 bases). The CDR3 spans 15 residues. Germline V CDR1 and CDR2: SEHNR, FQNEAQ (reference sequence). V dropped 5 bases and J dropped 0 bases, with 10 bases sitting between them. This CDR3 is CASSPNRATNEKLFF. In DNA, the CDR3 is TGTGCCAGCAGCCCCAACAGGGCAACTAATGAAAAACTGTTTTTT.

CDR3 nucleotides: TGTGCCATCAAGATGTTGGAACAGGGGGCGGATGGCTACACCTTC. Its protein is CAIKMLEQGADGYTF. The gene calls are TRBV10-3 and TRBJ1-2, with TRBD1 matching over 9 bases. Looked up from germline, CDR1 is ENHRY and CDR2 is SYGVKD. The CDR3 totals 15 residues. V was clipped by 7 bases and J by 6 bases; unmatched bases: 12.

The CDR3 is CASSWQTQNTEAFF. The CDR3 DNA reads as TGCGCCAGCAGTTGGCAGACCCAAAACACTGAAGCTTTCTTT. The chain employs TRBV5-1 and TRBJ1-1; D ambiguous. The length of the CDR3 is 14 residues. Between the trimmed V and J ends, which lost 5 bases and 2 bases, there was a span of 13 bases. From germline, CDR1 is SGHRS and CDR2 YFSETQ. The full variable domain, in which reference TRBV5-1 and TRBJ1-1 provide the parts outside the CDR3, is KAGVTQTPRYLIKTRGQQVTLSCSPISGHRSVSWYQQTPGQGLQFLFEYFSETQRNKGNFPGRFSGRQFSNSRSEMNVSTLELGDSALYLCASSWQTQNTEAFFGQGTRLTVV.

The chain has TRBV29-1 and TRBJ1-2, with 10 nucleotides matching TRBD1. V dropped 4 bases and J dropped 4; count of bases not matched to a gene: 12. The length of the CDR3 is 16 residues. The germline V gene has CDR1 SQVTM and CDR2 ANQGSEA. This CDR3 is CSVVGTGATSSYGYTF. For the CDR3, the DNA is TGCAGCGTTGTGGGGACAGGGGCCACATCTTCCTATGGCTACACCTTC. Based on the CDR3 plus reference TRBV29-1 and TRBJ1-2, the full variable domain is SAVISQKPSRDICQRGTSLTIQCQVDSQVTMMFWYRQQPGQSLTLIATANQGSEATYESGFVIDKFPISRPNLTFSTLTVSNMSPEDSSIYLCSVVGTGATSSYGYTFGSGTRLTVV.

The genes are TRBV19 and TRBJ2-1; tentative D call: TRBD2 (5 bases). The CDR3 runs 14 residues. Trimming shortened V by 3 bases and J by 6 bases, and 12 bases separated the two germline ends. Germline V gene lookup returns CDR1 LNHDA and CDR2 SQIVND (reference sequence). CDR3 nucleotides: TGTGCCAGTAGTATCGGGAATAGTGGCAATGAGCAGTTCTTC. This translates into CASSIGNSGNEQFF.

This clonotype has more than one count but fewer than ten. The chain carries TRBV11-2 and TRBJ2-3; D is ambiguous. Germline loops: CDR1 SGHAT, CDR2 FQNNGV. This CDR3 comprises 15 residues. V lost 0 bases, J lost 0 bases, and 7 bases lay in between. The CDR3 DNA reads TGTGCCAGCAGCTTAGACGGCGCTAGCACAGATACGCAGTATTTT. Its translation is CASSLDGASTDTQYF.

The J gene is TRBJ1-5, the V gene TRBV10-2; weak D call: TRBD1 (6 bases). Germline CDR1 WSHSY, CDR2 SAAADI. The CDR3 has 12 amino acids. The ends were cut back, 6 bases at V and 4 bases at J, with 7 bases in the middle. CDR3 region: CASRDRNQPQHF. Written as DNA, the CDR3 is TGCGCCAGCAGGGACAGAAATCAGCCCCAGCATTTT.

This chain uses TRBV10-3 with TRBJ2-5; 9 nucleotides agree with TRBD2. Germline CDR1 ENHRY, CDR2 SYGVKD. The CDR3 is 12 residues long. The J segment lost 5 bases and the V segment lost 10 bases, leaving 5 bases of the junction unmatched. In nucleotides, the CDR3 is TGTGCCACAGCCGGGACTAGCGAGACCCAGTACTTC. Translation gives CATAGTSETQYF.

The genes are TRBV30 and TRBJ1-5, with D possibly TRBD1 on 6 matching bases. Germline values: CDR1 GTSNPN, CDR2 SVGIG (reference sequence). The V and J ends lost 2 bases and 1 base respectively, with 15 bases between them. The CDR3 covers 16 residues. The CDR3 loop reads CAWSSRGRGSNQPQHF. As DNA, the CDR3 is TGTGCCTGGAGTTCTCGGGGGCGCGGGAGCAATCAGCCCCAGCATTTT.

In its sample, this clonotype was seen many times. CDR3 sequence reads: CASSESMFEQYF. The CDR3 nucleotides read TGCGCCAGCAGTGAGTCGATGTTCGAGCAGTACTTC. J is TRBJ2-7 and V is TRBV10-2; no reliable D call. With 0 bases removed from V and 6 bases from J, the gap between germline ends came to 6 bases. The CDR3 has 12 residues. Germline CDR1 WSHSY, CDR2 SAAADI.

J is TRBJ2-7 and V is TRBV20-1; tentative D call: TRBD2 (5 bases). The germline CDR1 and CDR2 sequences are DFQATT and SNEGSKA (reference sequence). The CDR3 is 11 residues long. Trimming took 6 bases from V and 11 from J, leaving 17 bases between them. This CDR3 is CSASASGIKYF. The CDR3 DNA is TGCAGTGCGTCGGCATCGGGGATCAAGTACTTC.

This clonotype was observed many times. The chain couples TRBV6-1 to TRBJ1-6; 7 bases are shared with TRBD1. CDR3 length: 14 amino acids. J lost 3 bases, V lost 5 bases, and 1 base had no gene match. Germline V lookup: CDR1 MNHNS, CDR2 SASEGT. CDR3 in amino acids: CASSTGDYNSPLHF. The CDR3 bases are TGTGCCAGCAGTACAGGGGACTATAATTCACCCCTCCACTTT.

The chain employs TRBV2 and TRBJ2-2, with D perhaps matching TRBD1 (5 bases). The CDR3 spans 15 residues. Trimming took 4 bases from V and 1 from J, leaving 10 bases between them. Looked up from germline, CDR1 is SNHLY and CDR2 is FYNNEI. The chain's CDR3 is CASSAGRVNTGELFF. In DNA, the CDR3 is TGTGCCAGCAGTGCAGGGCGAGTGAACACCGGGGAGCTGTTTTTT. The whole variable domain, filled in from reference TRBV2 and TRBJ2-2, reads EPEVTQTPSHQVTQMGQEVILRCVPISNHLYFYWYRQILGQKVEFLVSFYNNEISEKSEIFDDQFSVERPDGSNFTLKIRSTKLEDSAMYFCASSAGRVNTGELFFGEGSRLTVL.

V gene TRBV19 combines with J gene TRBJ1-6; D remains unclear. Germline V CDR1 and CDR2: LNHDA, SQIVND (reference sequence). Trimming removed 0 bases from V and 6 bases from J, with 9 bases in between. The CDR3 totals 15 residues. This CDR3 reads CASSIDEGSNSPLHF. The CDR3 DNA is TGTGCCAGTAGTATAGATGAGGGCAGTAATTCACCCCTCCACTTT.

This clonotype was observed many times. J is TRBJ2-7 and V is TRBV30; 7 bases line up with TRBD2. This CDR3 is 12 amino acids long. The germline V gene has CDR1 GTSNPN and CDR2 SVGIG (reference sequence). Trimming cost V 8 bases and J 4 bases; bases outside gene matches: 8. CDR3: CALYGRQYEQYF. In DNA form, the CDR3 reads TGTGCCCTCTACGGGAGGCAGTACGAGCAGTACTTC.

In this sample, this clonotype turned up once. The J gene is TRBJ2-5, the V gene TRBV11-3; D may be TRBD2 (5 bases). V was clipped by 1 base and J by 4 bases, with 16 bases between them. The CDR3 consists of 16 residues. Germline V CDR1 and CDR2: SGHNT, YENEEA. Here the CDR3 DNA reads TGTGCCAGCAGCTTAGTTCTGACCGAACGGGGAGAGACCCAGTACTTC. This sequence encodes CASSLVLTERGETQYF.

In its sample, this clonotype was seen a few times. This sequence may be a read error, since a much larger clone differs from it by one base. The chain joins TRBV12-3 or TRBV12-4 to TRBJ1-4; D is uncertain. The CDR3 sequence is 17 residues long. The CDR3 DNA follows: TGTGTCAGCAGTTTGGAGGGCTACCATGCAACTAATGAAAAACTGTTTTTT. This translates into CVSSLEGYHATNEKLFF.

This clonotype was found many times. The chain has TRBV9 and TRBJ1-2; TRBD1 is a possible D gene (6 bases). Trimming left V 3 bases short and J 1 base short, with 10 bases between. The CDR3 length is 14 residues. Germline V gene data show CDR1 as SGDLS and CDR2 as YYNGEE. This CDR3 reads CASSGPDSNYGYTF. DNA for the CDR3: TGTGCCAGCAGCGGGCCGGACAGTAACTATGGCTACACCTTC.

Within the sample, this clonotype is medium-sized (0.01 to 0.1%). The chain carries TRBV10-1 and TRBJ2-7; 9 nucleotides match TRBD1. Germline lookup yields CDR1 WNHNN and CDR2 SYGVQD (reference sequence). V gave up 0 bases and J gave up 6 bases; unmatched junction bases: 6. The CDR3 extends over 15 amino acids. CDR3 in DNA: TGCGCCAGCAGTGAGTCGCGGGGACAGGGCTCCGAGCAGTACTTC. Translated, it gives CASSESRGQGSEQYF.

This clonotype was seen once. The V call is TRBV9, the J call TRBJ1-6, with unresolved D. There are 16 residues in the CDR3. The ends were cut back, 4 bases at V and 6 bases at J, with 17 bases in the middle. Germline CDR1 SGDLS, CDR2 YYNGEE. The DNA for the CDR3 is TGTGCCAGCAGCCAAATCGGAGGTGATCTTAATTCACCCCTCCACTTT. This translates into CASSQIGGDLNSPLHF.